The 22 T cell receptor beta chains below were found in one sample sequenced in a study of T cell therapy after organ transplantation. Their antigen targets remain unknown. Time point here: 20-29 weeks after completion of therapy. The repertoire was sequenced with immunoSEQ multiplex PCR; TCRdb's copy has only in-frame clones and lacks some. This table holds over 20,000 clones, around 83% found once. The sequencing here drew on CD8+ T cells from blood, taken after autologous CMV-specific T cell therapy. The receptors were sampled from a human patient who had received a solid organ transplant and had CMV disease. Some of the T cells may derive from the graft donor.

The CDR3 DNA follows: TGTGCCAGTAGTATCTATGGGGGACAGGGATTCGGCAATCAGCCCCAGCATTTT. This gives the protein CASSIYGGQGFGNQPQHF. The rearrangement joins TRBV19 to TRBJ1-5; the match to TRBD1 covers 9 bases. This CDR3 has 18 amino acids. Germline lookup yields CDR1 LNHDA and CDR2 SQIVND (reference sequence). The V gene end was trimmed by 3 bases and the J gene end by 2 bases; junction bases not matched to a gene: 11. Together with reference TRBV19 and TRBJ1-5, the CDR3 gives the full variable domain: DGGITQSPKYLFRKEGQNVTLSCEQNLNHDAMYWYRQDPGQGLRLIYYSQIVNDFQKGDIAEGYSVSREKKESFPLTVTSAQKNPTAFYLCASSIYGGQGFGNQPQHFGDGTRLSIL.

Comment on this clone: Germline is not matched at one junction end, which may reflect a read error. The V gene is TRBV9, the J gene TRBJ2-2; a possible D gene is TRBD2 (5 bases). Germline V lookup: CDR1 SGDLS, CDR2 YYNGEE. The CDR3 loop spans 14 amino acids. The CDR3 here is CTSSPRGNTGELFF. CDR3 sequence (DNA): TGTACCAGCAGCCCCCGGGGGAACACCGGGGAGCTGTTTTTT.

This chain links TRBV6-5 with TRBJ2-7; 9 nucleotides line up with TRBD2. V trimming: 0 bases; J trimming: 0 bases; junction bases outside the gene matches: 0. Germline CDR1 and CDR2: MNHEY and SVGAGI. CDR3 length: 15 amino acids. DNA for the CDR3: TGTGCCAGCAGTTACTCTAGCGGGGGCTCCTACGAGCAGTACTTC. Translating it yields CASSYSSGGSYEQYF.

The chain uses TRBV27 and TRBJ2-3, with a possible D match to TRBD2 (5 bases). The germline CDR1 and CDR2 sequences are MNHEY and SMNVEV (reference sequence). Trimming pared 10 bases from V and 5 bases from J, leaving 19 bases between. This CDR3 is 14 amino acids long. The CDR3 protein is CATALALVIDTQYF. Written as DNA, the CDR3 is TGTGCCACCGCCTTGGCACTAGTGATAGATACGCAGTATTTT.

This clone was detected only a few times. The J gene is TRBJ2-7, the V gene TRBV13, with 7 nucleotides matching TRBD2. The CDR3 is 13 residues long. With 5 bases clipped from V and 5 bases from J, the junction kept 6 bases outside the gene matches. The V gene's germline CDR1 is PRHDT and CDR2 FYEKMQ (reference sequence). As DNA, the CDR3 is TGTGCCAGCAGCCCGGGGGGACTCCACGAGCAGTACTTC. As protein: CASSPGGLHEQYF.

J is TRBJ2-4 and V is TRBV27; maybe TRBD1 (5 bases). V lost 2 bases and J lost 5, with 7 bases in between. CDR1 and CDR2 (germline): MNHEY, SMNVEV (reference sequence). This CDR3 has 13 residues. In nucleotides, the CDR3 is TGTGCCAGCAGTTTAGACAGACAAAACATTCAGTACTTC. Amino acid sequence: CASSLDRQNIQYF.

This clone has a single count. The CDR3 spells CASSAWRDLKRETQYF. The CDR3 DNA reads as TGTGCCAGCAGCGCCTGGCGGGACCTAAAACGGGAGACCCAGTACTTC. J is TRBJ2-5 and V is TRBV7-9; weak D call: TRBD2 (6 bases). The CDR3 is made up of 16 amino acids. Germline-derived CDR1 and CDR2 are SEHNR and FQNEAQ (reference sequence). V was trimmed by 5 bases and J by 5 bases, leaving 21 bases between them.

This clone was seen a single time. V gene TRBV10-3 combines with J gene TRBJ2-7; 8 nucleotides agree with TRBD2. This CDR3 has 16 amino acids. After removal of 2 bases from V and 5 bases from J, the junction contained 11 bases not matched to a gene. CDR1 ENHRY and CDR2 SYGVKD come from the germline V gene. This chain's CDR3 is CAISEPLSGSTDEQYF. The DNA for the CDR3 is TGTGCCATCAGTGAGCCATTAAGCGGGAGTACCGACGAGCAGTACTTC.

This clone has more than one count but fewer than ten. This chain joins TRBV4-3 and TRBJ1-2, with D possibly TRBD1 on 6 matching bases. Germline CDR1 and CDR2: LGHNA and YSLEER. Deletions cut 3 bases from V and 4 bases from J, with 9 bases between. This CDR3 contains 13 residues. The CDR3 coding sequence is TGCGCCAGCAGCCAGGTGACAGGCTATGGCTACACCTTC. Translation: CASSQVTGYGYTF.

This chain uses TRBV19 with TRBJ1-5, with 9 bases matching TRBD1. This CDR3 spans 12 amino acids. Germline V gene data show CDR1 as LNHDA and CDR2 as SQIVND (reference sequence). With 9 bases clipped from V and 4 bases from J, the junction kept 1 base outside the gene matches. The CDR3 bases are TGTGCCAGCGGGACAGGGAATCAGCCCCAGCATTTT. It yields the protein CASGTGNQPQHF.

The chain carries TRBV19 and TRBJ2-1, with D possibly TRBD2 on 5 matching bases. Germline CDR1 is LNHDA and CDR2 is SQIVND (reference sequence). The ends were cut back, 3 bases at V and 15 bases at J, with 24 bases in the middle. This CDR3 comprises 15 residues. The CDR3 loop reads CASSMFSGTGNQPFF. The CDR3 DNA is TGTGCCAGTAGTATGTTCAGCGGCACGGGGAACCAGCCGTTCTTC.

The chain employs TRBV11-2 and TRBJ2-1; 8 bases fit TRBD1. This CDR3 has 16 residues. J lost 6 bases, V lost 5 bases, and 12 bases had no gene match. Germline V gene sequence: CDR1 SGHAT, CDR2 FQNNGV. The CDR3: CASSQRGQVVSNEQFF. In nucleotides, the CDR3 is TGTGCCAGCAGCCAGAGGGGACAGGTAGTCAGCAATGAGCAGTTCTTC.

This clone was recorded once. The CDR3 region is CASSPTNRGIPEAFF. CDR3 coding DNA: TGTGCCAGCTCACCGACAAACAGGGGGATCCCTGAAGCTTTCTTT. V usage is TRBV18 and J usage is TRBJ1-1; the match to TRBD1 covers 8 bases. Germline CDR1 is KGHSH and CDR2 is LQKENI. V dropped 3 bases and J dropped 6; count of bases not matched to a gene: 9. The CDR3 consists of 15 residues.

The chain links TRBV9 to TRBJ2-3; TRBD2 agrees at 12 bases. Germline trimming cut 4 bases from V and 10 bases from J; bases unmatched to any gene: 10. The germline V gene has CDR1 SGDLS and CDR2 YYNGEE. This CDR3 spans 15 amino acids. CDR3 nucleotide sequence: TGTGCCAGCAGCCCCGGACTAGCGGGACGCGGGGCGCAGTATTTT. Its translation is CASSPGLAGRGAQYF.

The chain employs TRBV5-1 and TRBJ1-5, with D unclear. Trimming removed 4 bases at V and 1 base at J, with 6 bases between. CDR1 and CDR2 from the germline V gene are SGHRS and YFSETQ. This CDR3 has 13 residues. CDR3 coding DNA: TGCGCCAGCAGCCCCCGAAGCAATCAGCCCCAGCATTTT. Its protein product is CASSPRSNQPQHF.

The chain combines TRBV4-3 with TRBJ1-5; D possibly corresponds to TRBD1 (5 bases). Trimming took off 0 bases at V and 6 bases at J, with 6 bases between the two ends. This CDR3 has 13 amino acids. CDR1 is LGHNA, CDR2 YSLEER, per germline. The CDR3 is CASSQDGGQPQHF. CDR3 sequence (DNA): TGCGCCAGCAGCCAAGATGGGGGTCAGCCCCAGCATTTT.

The sample holds many counts of this clone. For the CDR3, the DNA is TGTGCCAGCAGCCCCTCGGAGAACAATGAGCAGTTCTTC. Protein sequence: CASSPSENNEQFF. The rearrangement uses TRBV6-4 and TRBJ2-1, with unresolved D. Deletions cut 6 bases from V and 5 bases from J, with 11 bases between. The CDR3 sequence is 13 residues long. CDR1 and CDR2 (germline): MRHNA, SNTAGT.

DNA of the CDR3: TGTGCCACCAGCAGAAACAGCAATGAGCAGTTCTTC. It specifies CATSRNSNEQFF. The rearrangement links TRBV15 to TRBJ2-1; D is uncertain. The CDR3 is 12 amino acids. V lost 2 bases to trimming and J lost 6 bases, with 5 bases between them. Germline V lookup: CDR1 LNHNV, CDR2 YYDKDF (reference sequence).

The chain couples TRBV7-3 to TRBJ2-7; maybe TRBD2 (6 bases). This CDR3 has 14 amino acids. The V gene's germline CDR1 is SGHTA and CDR2 FQGTGA. Deletions cut 2 bases from V and 4 bases from J, with 12 bases between. CDR3 sequence: CASSLHGRGYEQYF. The CDR3 DNA sequence: TGTGCCAGCAGCTTACACGGGAGAGGGTACGAGCAGTACTTC.

CDR3 in amino acids: CASRTFTPGLAETYNEQFF. The DNA for the CDR3 is TGTGCCAGCAGAACCTTCACTCCGGGACTAGCGGAGACCTACAATGAGCAGTTCTTC. This chain uses TRBV27 with TRBJ2-1; 11 positions match TRBD2. The CDR3 spans 19 residues. Germline assignment: CDR1 MNHEY and CDR2 SMNVEV (reference sequence). The junction had 15 bases not matched to a gene; V was cut back by 6 bases and J by 2 bases.

This clone has a single count. The gene calls are TRBV5-8 and TRBJ2-1; TRBD2 matches at 7 bases. This CDR3 contains 14 residues. Per germline, CDR1 SGHTS and CDR2 YDEGEE. J gave up 9 bases and V 4 bases, and 10 bases lay outside the gene matches. In DNA form, the CDR3 reads TGTGCCAGCAGCCCCCGGGACTATTACTCTGAGCAGTTCTTC. It is translated as CASSPRDYYSEQFF.

This clone rates as medium-sized (0.01 to 0.1%). This chain connects TRBV6-4 to TRBJ2-3; the D gene is possibly TRBD2 (6 bases). Trimming shortened V by 5 bases and J by 0 bases, and 6 bases separated the two germline ends. The CDR3 consists of 13 residues. From germline, CDR1 is MRHNA and CDR2 SNTAGT. The chain's CDR3 is CASSSGSTDTQYF. The CDR3 DNA is TGTGCCAGCAGTAGCGGGAGCACAGATACGCAGTATTTT.